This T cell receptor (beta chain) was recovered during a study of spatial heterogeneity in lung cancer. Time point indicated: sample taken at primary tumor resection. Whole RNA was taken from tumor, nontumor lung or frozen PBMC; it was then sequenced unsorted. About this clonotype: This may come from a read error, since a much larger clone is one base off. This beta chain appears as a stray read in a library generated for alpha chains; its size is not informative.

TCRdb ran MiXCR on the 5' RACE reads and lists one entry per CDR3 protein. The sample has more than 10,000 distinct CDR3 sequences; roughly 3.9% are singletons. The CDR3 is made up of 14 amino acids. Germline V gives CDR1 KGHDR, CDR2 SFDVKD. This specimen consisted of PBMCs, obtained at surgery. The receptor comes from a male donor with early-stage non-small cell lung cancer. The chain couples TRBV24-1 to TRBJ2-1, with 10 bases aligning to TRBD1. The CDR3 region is CVTRRQGADNEQFF. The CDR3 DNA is TGTGTCACCAGACGACAGGGGGCCGACAATGAGCAGTTCTTC.